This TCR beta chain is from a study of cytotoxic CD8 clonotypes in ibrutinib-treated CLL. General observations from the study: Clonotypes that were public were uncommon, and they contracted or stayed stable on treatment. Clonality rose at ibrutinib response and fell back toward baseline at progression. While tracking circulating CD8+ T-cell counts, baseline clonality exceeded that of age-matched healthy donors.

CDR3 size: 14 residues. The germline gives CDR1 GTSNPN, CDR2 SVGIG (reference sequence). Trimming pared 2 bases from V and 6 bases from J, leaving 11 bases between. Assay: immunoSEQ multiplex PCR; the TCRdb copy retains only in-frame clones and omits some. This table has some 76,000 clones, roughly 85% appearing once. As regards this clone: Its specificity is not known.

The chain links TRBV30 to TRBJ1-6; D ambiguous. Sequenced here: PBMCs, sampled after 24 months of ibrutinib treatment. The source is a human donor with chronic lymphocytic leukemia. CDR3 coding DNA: TGTGCCTGGAGTTCGGGCAGGTCTAATTCACCCCTCCACTTT. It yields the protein CAWSSGRSNSPLHF.